This T cell receptor beta chain was identified in a study of CD8+ T cells in alopecia areata. Germline values: CDR1 MNHEY, CDR2 SVGAGI. There are 16 residues in the CDR3. Trimming pared 2 bases from V and 3 bases from J, leaving 17 bases between. In each case, RNA was isolated and then reverse transcribed into cDNA as the sequencing template. Data came from immunoSEQ multiplex PCR; TCRdb stores just in-frame clones and leaves some out. The repertoire holds 180,000 or so clones, with roughly 59% as singletons. The sequence was collected from a human donor with alopecia areata. This rearrangement joins TRBV6-5 to TRBJ2-7; D ambiguous. Sequenced material: CD4+ T cells sorted from blood, taken at week 0. The CDR3 region is CASSYSIPSRIYEQYF. DNA for the CDR3: TGTGCCAGCAGTTACAGTATACCGAGCAGGATCTACGAGCAGTACTTC.